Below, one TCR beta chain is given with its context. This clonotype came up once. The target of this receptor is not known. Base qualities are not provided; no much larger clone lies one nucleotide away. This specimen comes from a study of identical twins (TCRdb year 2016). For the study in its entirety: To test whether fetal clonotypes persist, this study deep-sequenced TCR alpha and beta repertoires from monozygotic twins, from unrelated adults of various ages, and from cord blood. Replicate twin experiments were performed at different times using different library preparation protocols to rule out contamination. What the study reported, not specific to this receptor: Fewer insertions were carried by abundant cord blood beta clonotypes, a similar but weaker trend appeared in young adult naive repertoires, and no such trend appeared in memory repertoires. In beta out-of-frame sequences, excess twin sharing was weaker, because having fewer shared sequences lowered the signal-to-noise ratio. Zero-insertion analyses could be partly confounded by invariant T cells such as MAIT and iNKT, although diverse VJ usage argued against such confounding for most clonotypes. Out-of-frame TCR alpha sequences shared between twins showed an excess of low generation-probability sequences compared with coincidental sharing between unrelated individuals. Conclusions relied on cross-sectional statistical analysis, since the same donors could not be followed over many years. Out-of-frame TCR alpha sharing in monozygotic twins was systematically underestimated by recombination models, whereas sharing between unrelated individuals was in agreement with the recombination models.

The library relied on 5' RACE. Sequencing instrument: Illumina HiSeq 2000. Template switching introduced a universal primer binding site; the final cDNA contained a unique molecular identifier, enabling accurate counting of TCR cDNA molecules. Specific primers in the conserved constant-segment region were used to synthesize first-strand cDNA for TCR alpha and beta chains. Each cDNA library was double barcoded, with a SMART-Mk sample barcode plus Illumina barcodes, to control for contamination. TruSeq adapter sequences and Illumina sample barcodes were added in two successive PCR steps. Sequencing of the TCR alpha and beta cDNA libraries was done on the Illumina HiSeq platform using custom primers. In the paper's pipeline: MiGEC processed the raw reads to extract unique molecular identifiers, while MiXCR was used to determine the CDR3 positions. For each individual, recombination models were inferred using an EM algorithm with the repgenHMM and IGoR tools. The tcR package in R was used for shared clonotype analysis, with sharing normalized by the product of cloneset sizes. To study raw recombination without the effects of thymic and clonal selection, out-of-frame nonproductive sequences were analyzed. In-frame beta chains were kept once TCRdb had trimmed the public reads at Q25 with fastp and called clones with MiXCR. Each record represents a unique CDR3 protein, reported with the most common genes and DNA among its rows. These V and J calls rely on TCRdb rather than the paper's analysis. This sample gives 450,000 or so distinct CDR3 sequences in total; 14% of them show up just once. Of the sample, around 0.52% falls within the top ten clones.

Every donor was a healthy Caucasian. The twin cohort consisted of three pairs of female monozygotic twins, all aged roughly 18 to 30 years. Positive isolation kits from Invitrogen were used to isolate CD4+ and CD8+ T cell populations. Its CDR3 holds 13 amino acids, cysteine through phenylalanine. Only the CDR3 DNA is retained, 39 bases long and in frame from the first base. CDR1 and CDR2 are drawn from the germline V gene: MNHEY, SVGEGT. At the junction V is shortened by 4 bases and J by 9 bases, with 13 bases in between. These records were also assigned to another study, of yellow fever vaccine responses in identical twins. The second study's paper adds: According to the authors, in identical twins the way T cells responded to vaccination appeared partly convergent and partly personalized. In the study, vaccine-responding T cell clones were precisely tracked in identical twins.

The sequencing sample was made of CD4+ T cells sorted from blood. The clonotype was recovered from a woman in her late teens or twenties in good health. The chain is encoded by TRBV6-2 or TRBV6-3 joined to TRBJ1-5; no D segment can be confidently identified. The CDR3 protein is CASSFSARGPQHF. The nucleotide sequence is TGTGCCAGCAGTTTCTCGGCTCGCGGGCCCCAGCATTTT.